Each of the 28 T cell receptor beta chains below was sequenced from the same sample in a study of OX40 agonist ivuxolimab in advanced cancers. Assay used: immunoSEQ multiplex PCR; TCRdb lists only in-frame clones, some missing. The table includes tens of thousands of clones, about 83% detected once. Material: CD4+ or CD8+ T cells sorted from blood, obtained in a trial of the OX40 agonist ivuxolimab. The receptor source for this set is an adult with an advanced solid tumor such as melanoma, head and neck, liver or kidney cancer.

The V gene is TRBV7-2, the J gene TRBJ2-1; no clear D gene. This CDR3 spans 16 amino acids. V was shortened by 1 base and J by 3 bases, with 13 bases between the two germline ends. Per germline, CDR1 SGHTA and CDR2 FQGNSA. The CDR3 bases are TGTGCCAGCAGCTTAGGTTCGGGCCTCTACTACAATGAGCAGTTCTTC. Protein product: CASSLGSGLYYNEQFF.

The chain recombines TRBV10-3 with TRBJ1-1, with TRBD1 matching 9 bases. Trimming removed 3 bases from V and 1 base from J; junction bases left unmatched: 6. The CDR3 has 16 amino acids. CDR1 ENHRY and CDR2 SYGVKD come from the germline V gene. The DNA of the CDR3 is TGTGCCATCAGTGACCCTCGGGGACAGGGGAACACTGAAGCTTTCTTT. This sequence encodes CAISDPRGQGNTEAFF.

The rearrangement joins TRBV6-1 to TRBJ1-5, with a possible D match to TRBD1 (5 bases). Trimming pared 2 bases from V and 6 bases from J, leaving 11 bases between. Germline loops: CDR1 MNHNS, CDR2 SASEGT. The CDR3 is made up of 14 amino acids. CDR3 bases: TGTGCCAGCAGTGAACGGCAGGGCGCTCAGCCCCAGCATTTT. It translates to CASSERQGAQPQHF.

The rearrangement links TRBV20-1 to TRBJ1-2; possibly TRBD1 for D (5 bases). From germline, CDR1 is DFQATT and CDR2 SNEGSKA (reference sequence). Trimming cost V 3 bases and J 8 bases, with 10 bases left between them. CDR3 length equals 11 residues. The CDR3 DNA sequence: TGCAGTGCTAGGTCAGGGTGGGGCTACACCTTC. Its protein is CSARSGWGYTF.

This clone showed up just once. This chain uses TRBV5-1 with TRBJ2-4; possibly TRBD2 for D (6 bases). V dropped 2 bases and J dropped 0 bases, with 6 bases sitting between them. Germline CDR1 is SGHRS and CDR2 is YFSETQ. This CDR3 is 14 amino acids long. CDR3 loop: CASSFSGAKNIQYF. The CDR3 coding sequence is TGCGCCAGCAGCTTTAGCGGAGCCAAAAACATTCAGTACTTC.

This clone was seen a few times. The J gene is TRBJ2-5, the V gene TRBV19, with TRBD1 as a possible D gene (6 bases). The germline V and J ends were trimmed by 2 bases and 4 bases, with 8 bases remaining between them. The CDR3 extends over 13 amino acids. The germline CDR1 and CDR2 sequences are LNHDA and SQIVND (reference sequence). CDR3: CASSINRAETQYF. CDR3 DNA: TGTGCCAGTAGTATAAACAGGGCAGAGACCCAGTACTTC.

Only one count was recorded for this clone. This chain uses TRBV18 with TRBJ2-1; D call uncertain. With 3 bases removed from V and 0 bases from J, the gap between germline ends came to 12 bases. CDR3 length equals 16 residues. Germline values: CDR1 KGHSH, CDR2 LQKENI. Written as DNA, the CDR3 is TGTGCCAGCTCACCCGCCCCCGCTAGCTCCTACAATGAGCAGTTCTTC. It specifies CASSPAPASSYNEQFF.

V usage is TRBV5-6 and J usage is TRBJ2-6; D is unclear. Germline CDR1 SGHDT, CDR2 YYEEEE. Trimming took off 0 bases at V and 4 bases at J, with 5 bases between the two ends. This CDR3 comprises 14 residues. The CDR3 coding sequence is TGTGCCAGCAGCTTGGACGGAGGGGCCAACGTCCTGACTTTC. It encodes CASSLDGGANVLTF.

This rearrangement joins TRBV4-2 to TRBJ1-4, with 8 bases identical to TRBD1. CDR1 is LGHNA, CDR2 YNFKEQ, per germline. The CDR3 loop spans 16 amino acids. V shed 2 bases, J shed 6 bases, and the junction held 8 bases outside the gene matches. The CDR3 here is CASSQIDRGGHEKLFF. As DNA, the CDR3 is TGTGCCAGCAGCCAAATCGACAGGGGAGGGCATGAAAAACTGTTTTTT.

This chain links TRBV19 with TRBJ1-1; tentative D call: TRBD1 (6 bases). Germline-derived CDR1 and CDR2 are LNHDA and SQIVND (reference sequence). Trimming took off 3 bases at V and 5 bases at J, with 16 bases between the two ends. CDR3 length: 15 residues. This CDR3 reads CASSIYNRVGTEAFF. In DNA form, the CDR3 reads TGTGCCAGTAGTATTTATAACAGGGTCGGGACTGAAGCTTTCTTT.

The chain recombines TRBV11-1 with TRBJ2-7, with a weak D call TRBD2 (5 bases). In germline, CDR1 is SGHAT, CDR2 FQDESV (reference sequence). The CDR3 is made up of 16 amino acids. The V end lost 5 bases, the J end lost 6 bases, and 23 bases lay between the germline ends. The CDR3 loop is CASSPPGMEIGGEQYF. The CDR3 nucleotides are TGTGCCAGCAGCCCCCCCGGGATGGAGATCGGCGGCGAGCAGTACTTC.

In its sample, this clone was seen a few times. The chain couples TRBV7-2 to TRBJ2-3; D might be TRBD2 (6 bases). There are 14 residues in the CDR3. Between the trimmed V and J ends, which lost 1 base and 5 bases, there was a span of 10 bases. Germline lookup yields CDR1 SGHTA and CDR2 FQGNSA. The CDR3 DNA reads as TGTGCCAGCAGCTTAGGGGACGGGGGAGATACGCAGTATTTT. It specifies CASSLGDGGDTQYF.

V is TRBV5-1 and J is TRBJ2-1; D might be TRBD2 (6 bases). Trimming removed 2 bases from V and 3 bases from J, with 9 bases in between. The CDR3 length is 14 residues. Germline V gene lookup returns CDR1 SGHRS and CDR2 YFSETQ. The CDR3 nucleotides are TGCGCCAGCAGCTTTGGCGGGGACTACAATGAGCAGTTCTTC. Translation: CASSFGGDYNEQFF.

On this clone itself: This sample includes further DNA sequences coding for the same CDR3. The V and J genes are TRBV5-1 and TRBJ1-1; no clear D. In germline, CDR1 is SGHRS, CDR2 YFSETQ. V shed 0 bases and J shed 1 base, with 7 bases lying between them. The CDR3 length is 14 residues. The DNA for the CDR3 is TGCGCCAGCAGCTTGGGTAGAGGGAACACTGAAGCTTTCTTT. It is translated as CASSLGRGNTEAFF.

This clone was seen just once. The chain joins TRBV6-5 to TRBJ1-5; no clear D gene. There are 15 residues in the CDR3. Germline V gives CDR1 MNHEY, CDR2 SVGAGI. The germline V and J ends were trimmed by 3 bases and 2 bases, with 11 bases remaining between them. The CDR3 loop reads CASSYLRDGNQPQHF. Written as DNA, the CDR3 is TGTGCCAGCAGTTATTTGCGAGATGGCAATCAGCCCCAGCATTTT.

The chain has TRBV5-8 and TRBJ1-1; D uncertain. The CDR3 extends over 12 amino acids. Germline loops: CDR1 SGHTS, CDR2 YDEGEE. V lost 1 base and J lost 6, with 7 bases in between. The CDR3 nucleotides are TGTGCCAGCAGCTTGATCGCGTCTGAAGCTTTCTTT. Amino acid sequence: CASSLIASEAFF.

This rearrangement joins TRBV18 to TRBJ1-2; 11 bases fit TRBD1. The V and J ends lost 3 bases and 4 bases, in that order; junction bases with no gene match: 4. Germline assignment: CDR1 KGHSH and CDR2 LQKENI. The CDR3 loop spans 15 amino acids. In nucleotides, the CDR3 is TGTGCCAGCTCACCTGGACAGGGGGCGAGCTATGGCTACACCTTC. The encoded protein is CASSPGQGASYGYTF.

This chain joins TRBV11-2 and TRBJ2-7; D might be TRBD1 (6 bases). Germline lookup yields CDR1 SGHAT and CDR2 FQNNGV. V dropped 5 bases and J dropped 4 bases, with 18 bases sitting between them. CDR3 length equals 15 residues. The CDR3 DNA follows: TGTGCCAGCAGCCCCCGGGACACGCTCTCTTACGAGCAGTACTTC. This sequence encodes CASSPRDTLSYEQYF.

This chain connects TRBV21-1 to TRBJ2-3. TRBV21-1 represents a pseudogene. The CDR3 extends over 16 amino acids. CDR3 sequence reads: CASSAGSRGRTDTQYF. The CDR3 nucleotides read TGTGCCAGCAGCGCAGGGTCCCGGGGGCGGACAGATACGCAGTATTTT.

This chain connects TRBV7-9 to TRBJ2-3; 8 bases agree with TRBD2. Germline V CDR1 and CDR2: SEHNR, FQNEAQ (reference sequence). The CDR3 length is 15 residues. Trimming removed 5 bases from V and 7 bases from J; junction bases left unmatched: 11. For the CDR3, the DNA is TGTGCCAGCAGCCCACCGGGACTAGTGGGATATACGCAGTATTTT. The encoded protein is CASSPPGLVGYTQYF.

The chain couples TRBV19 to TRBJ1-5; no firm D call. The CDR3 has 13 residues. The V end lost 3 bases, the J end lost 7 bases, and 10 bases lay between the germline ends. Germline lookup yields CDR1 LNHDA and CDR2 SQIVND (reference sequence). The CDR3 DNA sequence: TGTGCCAGTAGTATTTCCAGGAACCAGCCCCAGCATTTT. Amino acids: CASSISRNQPQHF.

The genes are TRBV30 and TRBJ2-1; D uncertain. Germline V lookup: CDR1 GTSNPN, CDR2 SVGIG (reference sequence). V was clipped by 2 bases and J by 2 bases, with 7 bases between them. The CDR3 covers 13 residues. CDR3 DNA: TGTGCCTGGAGTAAAAGCACCTACAATGAGCAGTTCTTC. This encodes CAWSKSTYNEQFF.

The CDR3, as DNA: TGTGCCAGCAGGTTACCTCAGGGGGCTGGCGGCTACACCTTC. This sequence encodes CASRLPQGAGGYTF. The chain links TRBV6-1 to TRBJ1-2; TRBD1 matches at 8 bases. The V gene end was trimmed by 6 bases and the J gene end by 8 bases; junction bases not matched to a gene: 11. Germline CDR1 and CDR2: MNHNS and SASEGT. The CDR3 totals 14 residues.

CDR3 sequence reads: CAWVPGTRGHEQFF. The CDR3 DNA sequence: TGTGCCTGGGTCCCCGGGACTCGAGGGCATGAGCAGTTCTTC. The V call is TRBV30, the J call TRBJ2-1, with D possibly matching TRBD2 (6 bases). Germline CDR1 is GTSNPN and CDR2 is SVGIG (reference sequence). V lost 5 bases to trimming and J lost 8 bases, with 19 bases between them. The CDR3 runs to 14 residues.

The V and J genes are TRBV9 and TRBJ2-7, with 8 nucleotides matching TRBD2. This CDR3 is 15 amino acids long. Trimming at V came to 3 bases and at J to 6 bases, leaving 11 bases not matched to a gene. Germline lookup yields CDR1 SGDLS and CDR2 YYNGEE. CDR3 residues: CASSALAEGGGEQYF. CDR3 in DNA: TGTGCCAGCAGCGCACTAGCGGAAGGCGGGGGCGAGCAGTACTTC.

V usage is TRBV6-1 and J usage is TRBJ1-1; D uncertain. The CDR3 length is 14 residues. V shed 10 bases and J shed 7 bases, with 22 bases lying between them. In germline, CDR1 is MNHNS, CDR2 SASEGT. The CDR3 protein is CATRTDRAGDEAFF. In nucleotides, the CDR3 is TGTGCCACCAGGACGGACCGGGCTGGAGATGAAGCTTTCTTT.

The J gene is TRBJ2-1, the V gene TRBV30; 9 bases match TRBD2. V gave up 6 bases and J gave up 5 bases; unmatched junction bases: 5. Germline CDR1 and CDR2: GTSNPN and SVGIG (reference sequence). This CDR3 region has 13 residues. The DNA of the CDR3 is TGTGCCTGTCAGACTAGCGGAAACAATGAGCAGTTCTTC. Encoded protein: CACQTSGNNEQFF.

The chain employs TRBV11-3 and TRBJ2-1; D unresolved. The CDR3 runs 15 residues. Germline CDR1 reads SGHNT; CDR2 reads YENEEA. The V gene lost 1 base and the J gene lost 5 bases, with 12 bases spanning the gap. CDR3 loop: CASSLVGSRNNEQFF. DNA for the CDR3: TGTGCCAGCAGCTTAGTTGGGTCTAGAAACAATGAGCAGTTCTTC.